The 32 T cell receptor beta chains below all came from one sample that was sequenced in a study of blood T cell repertoires in COVID-19. Sequenced by immunoSEQ multiplex PCR; TCRdb stores in-frame clones only, minus some. The sample holds about 250,000 clones, about 91% seen once. Sequenced sample: peripheral blood. Receptors were obtained from a woman in her twenties or thirties with COVID-19, enrolled during active disease.

CDR3 loop: CASSPLAGGPDTQYF. The CDR3 DNA follows: TGCGCCAGCAGCCCACTAGCGGGGGGGCCCGATACGCAGTATTTT. The rearrangement links TRBV4-3 to TRBJ2-3; 13 bases line up with TRBD2. The V and J ends lost 4 bases and 6 bases, in that order; junction bases with no gene match: 4. Germline CDR1 reads LGHNA; CDR2 reads YSLEER. The CDR3 is 15 residues long.

V and J are TRBV6-2 or TRBV6-3 and TRBJ2-1; a possible D gene is TRBD2 (6 bases). Per germline, CDR1 MNHEY and CDR2 SVGEGT. Trimming left V 2 bases short and J 5 bases short, with 28 bases between. CDR3 length equals 20 residues. For the CDR3, the DNA is TGTGCCAGCAGTTACCCCGGACGGCCAAACCCCAGACTAGAAGACAATGAGCAGTTCTTC. This sequence encodes CASSYPGRPNPRLEDNEQFF.

This chain connects TRBV23-1 to TRBJ2-5, with 10 bases aligning to TRBD1. TRBV23-1 is designated an ORF whose function remains uncertain. V shed 0 bases, J shed 4 bases, and the junction held 5 bases outside the gene matches. The length of the CDR3 is 16 residues. In DNA form, the CDR3 reads TGCGCCAGCAGTCAATCGAGACAGGGGGCGAGAGAGACCCAGTACTTC. Translating gives CASSQSRQGARETQYF.

V usage is TRBV6-4 and J usage is TRBJ2-7; TRBD1 agrees at 8 bases. Germline V gene lookup returns CDR1 MRHNA and CDR2 SNTAGT. J was trimmed by 0 bases and V by 6 bases; bases with no gene match: 4. CDR3 length: 14 residues. The chain's CDR3 is CASRRTGSSYEQYF. As DNA, the CDR3 is TGTGCCAGCAGAAGGACAGGGAGCTCCTACGAGCAGTACTTC.

The CDR3 loop is CASSLAQGVRETQYF. The CDR3 coding sequence is TGCGCCAGCAGCTTGGCGCAGGGGGTCCGGGAGACCCAGTACTTC. The rearrangement joins TRBV5-1 to TRBJ2-5; 7 bases are a match to TRBD1. V lost 0 bases, J lost 5 bases, and 7 bases stayed unmatched. Germline V gives CDR1 SGHRS, CDR2 YFSETQ. The CDR3 length is 15 residues.

This clone was seen a single time. The rearrangement joins TRBV6-2 or TRBV6-3 to TRBJ2-2; 7 bases are a match to TRBD2. Trimming at V came to 2 bases and at J to 5 bases, leaving 11 bases not matched to a gene. The V gene's germline CDR1 is MNHEY and CDR2 SVGEGT. The CDR3 is made up of 17 amino acids. The CDR3 DNA sequence: TGTGCCAGCAGTTACCCCACCGAATATAGCGGGACCGGGGAGCTGTTTTTT. Its protein is CASSYPTEYSGTGELFF.

For the CDR3, the DNA is TGTGCCAGCTCGTGGAAACAGGGCCCGGGCAATGAGCAGTTCTTC. Protein sequence: CASSWKQGPGNEQFF. V gene TRBV18 combines with J gene TRBJ2-1; D perhaps matches TRBD1 (6 bases). The CDR3 extends over 15 amino acids. V lost 6 bases and J 6 bases, leaving 18 bases between the germline ends. Per germline, CDR1 KGHSH and CDR2 LQKENI.

The chain carries TRBV6-5 and TRBJ1-1; D remains unclear. The CDR3 is 15 residues long. Germline V CDR1 and CDR2: MNHEY, SVGAGI. The V and J ends lost 5 bases and 4 bases respectively, with 17 bases between them. The CDR3 DNA sequence: TGTGCCAGCAGTCCGGGAGGAGGGAGGAGCACTGAAGCTTTCTTT. This translates into CASSPGGGRSTEAFF.

J is TRBJ2-7 and V is TRBV19; a possible D gene is TRBD1 (6 bases). CDR3 length: 15 residues. V lost 1 base, J lost 2 bases, and 12 bases lay in between. Germline-derived CDR1 and CDR2 are LNHDA and SQIVND (reference sequence). The CDR3 spells CASSIVGQQTYEQYF. CDR3 in DNA: TGTGCCAGTAGTATAGTGGGACAACAAACCTACGAGCAGTACTTC.

The chain combines TRBV20-1 with TRBJ2-1; D gene unclear. The germline gives CDR1 DFQATT, CDR2 SNEGSKA (reference sequence). With 0 bases removed from V and 10 bases from J, the gap between germline ends came to 7 bases. The CDR3 has 11 residues. CDR3 amino acids: CSARESREQFF. The DNA for the CDR3 is TGCAGTGCTAGAGAGTCTAGGGAGCAGTTCTTC.

The rearrangement joins TRBV30 to TRBJ2-1; 7 bases fit TRBD2. V was pared by 5 bases and J by 6 bases, with 13 bases of the junction left unmatched. Germline V gene lookup returns CDR1 GTSNPN and CDR2 SVGIG (reference sequence). The CDR3 covers 15 residues. CDR3 protein: CAWVPGLPPLNEQFF. CDR3 nucleotides: TGTGCCTGGGTGCCGGGACTACCCCCCCTCAATGAGCAGTTCTTC.

The chain links TRBV5-1 to TRBJ2-5; 7 bases are a match to TRBD2. The J segment lost 4 bases and the V segment lost 4 bases, leaving 10 bases of the junction unmatched. The germline V gene encodes CDR1 SGHRS and CDR2 YFSETQ. This CDR3 has 15 amino acids. The CDR3 here is CASSPDRGGVETQYF. For the CDR3, the DNA is TGCGCCAGCAGCCCGGACCGTGGGGGGGTAGAGACCCAGTACTTC.

The chain has TRBV6-2 or TRBV6-3 and TRBJ2-1; D is unresolved. The CDR3 is made up of 15 amino acids. Trimming took 2 bases from V and 3 from J, leaving 11 bases between them. Germline V gene sequence: CDR1 MNHEY, CDR2 SVGEGT. CDR3 in DNA: TGTGCCAGCAGTTACGTAAACAGTCACTACAATGAGCAGTTCTTC. It yields the protein CASSYVNSHYNEQFF.

V and J are TRBV7-9 and TRBJ1-6; D is possibly TRBD1 (5 bases). CDR3 length equals 15 residues. Trimming removed 5 bases from V and 10 bases from J, with 18 bases in between. Germline values: CDR1 SEHNR, CDR2 FQNEAQ (reference sequence). CDR3 protein: CASSRADRELSPLHF. CDR3 DNA: TGTGCCAGCAGCCGAGCCGACAGAGAACTATCACCCCTCCACTTT.

This chain joins TRBV9 and TRBJ2-7, with D perhaps TRBD2 (6 bases). The ends were cut back, 4 bases at V and 2 bases at J, with 22 bases in the middle. Germline V CDR1 and CDR2: SGDLS, YYNGEE. This CDR3 comprises 17 residues. The CDR3, as DNA: TGTGCCAGCAGCTCCCGAAGAGGGGCCGGGGGTCCCTACGAGCAGTACTTC. It codes for CASSSRRGAGGPYEQYF.

The chain has TRBV6-2 or TRBV6-3 and TRBJ2-3; 8 bases are shared with TRBD1. CDR1 MNHEY and CDR2 SVGEGT come from the germline V gene. After removal of 6 bases from V and 8 bases from J, the junction contained 4 bases not matched to a gene. CDR3 length: 12 residues. The CDR3: CASSQDRATQYF. CDR3 DNA: TGTGCCAGCAGCCAGGACAGGGCTACGCAGTATTTT.

This clone was seen a single time. One junction end disagrees with the germline gene, perhaps due to a read error. The chain has TRBV7-7 and TRBJ2-5, with 7 bases matching TRBD1. Germline lookup yields CDR1 SSHAT and CDR2 FNYEAQ (reference sequence). The CDR3 has 16 residues. CDR3 loop: CASSLGSDRDSETQYF. The DNA for the CDR3 is TGTGCTAGCAGCTTAGGATCAGACAGGGATTCGGAGACCCAGTACTTC. Filled out from reference TRBV7-7 and TRBJ2-5, the complete variable domain reads GAGVSQSPRYKVTKRGQDVTLRCDPISSHATLYWYQQALGQGPEFLTYFNYEAQPDKSGLPSDRFSAERPEGSISTLTIQRTEQRDSAMYRCASSLGSDRDSETQYFGPGTRLLVL.

The gene calls are TRBV11-3 and TRBJ1-2; TRBD1 aligns across 10 bases. Trimming took 5 bases from V and 4 from J; bases not matched to a gene: 7. There are 15 residues in the CDR3. CDR1 and CDR2 (germline): SGHNT, YENEEA. CDR3 sequence (DNA): TGTGCCAGCAGCAGAGGGACAGGGGAAGGCTATGGCTACACCTTC. Its translation: CASSRGTGEGYGYTF.

The rearrangement links TRBV10-3 to TRBJ1-2; D remains unclear. Germline assignment: CDR1 ENHRY and CDR2 SYGVKD. The V end was cut by 11 bases, the J end by 4 bases, with 14 bases between. The CDR3 runs 12 residues. The chain's CDR3 is CASEEASYGYTF. The CDR3 nucleotides read TGTGCCTCGGAAGAGGCGTCCTATGGCTACACCTTC.

The rearrangement uses TRBV9 and TRBJ2-3, with a possible D match to TRBD2 (5 bases). The CDR3 is 12 amino acids. Trimming removed 4 bases from V and 6 bases from J, with 9 bases in between. CDR1 SGDLS and CDR2 YYNGEE come from the germline V gene. In DNA, the CDR3 is TGTGCCAGCAGCCGAACGGGGGATACGCAGTATTTT. Translating it yields CASSRTGDTQYF.

This chain connects TRBV19 to TRBJ2-1, with TRBD2 matching 8 bases. V lost 4 bases, J lost 10 bases, and 9 bases stayed unmatched. The CDR3 has 14 residues. CDR1 and CDR2 from the germline V gene are LNHDA and SQIVND (reference sequence). This chain's CDR3 is CASSTQRGLGEQFF. In nucleotides, the CDR3 is TGTGCCAGTAGTACACAGCGGGGACTAGGAGAGCAGTTCTTC.

This clone occurred once. The chain combines TRBV18 with TRBJ1-1, with 7 bases fitting TRBD1. Germline V lookup: CDR1 KGHSH, CDR2 LQKENI. The ends lost 4 bases at V and 7 bases at J; junction bases unmatched: 9. The CDR3 length is 14 residues. The CDR3 nucleotides are TGTGCCAGCTCACTCCAGGGGGACGGCTTTGAAGCTTTCTTT. Translation: CASSLQGDGFEAFF.

This clone was observed a handful of times. The gene calls are TRBV6-2 or TRBV6-3 and TRBJ2-7, with TRBD2 matching 10 bases. The CDR3 runs to 15 residues. The germline gives CDR1 MNHEY, CDR2 SVGEGT. The V gene end was trimmed by 2 bases and the J gene end by 1 base; junction bases not matched to a gene: 2. The CDR3 region is CASSYTTSGSYEQYV. The CDR3 bases are TGTGCCAGCAGTTACACGACTAGCGGGTCCTACGAGCAGTACGTC.

This chain joins TRBV11-2 and TRBJ2-1; TRBD2 might be the D (6 bases). The CDR3 totals 16 residues. Germline lookup yields CDR1 SGHAT and CDR2 FQNNGV. With 1 base removed from V and 1 base from J, the gap between germline ends came to 11 bases. The CDR3 sequence is CASSLVGGKSYNEQFF. The CDR3 DNA sequence: TGTGCCAGCAGCTTAGTAGGCGGGAAGTCCTACAATGAGCAGTTCTTC.

As DNA, the CDR3 is TGTGCCAGCTCACCAAACTCTCACACCACAGCCTATGGCTACACCTTC. Residues: CASSPNSHTTAYGYTF. J is TRBJ1-2 and V is TRBV18; D is ambiguous. The germline V gene encodes CDR1 KGHSH and CDR2 LQKENI. V dropped 2 bases and J dropped 4 bases, with 17 bases sitting between them. The CDR3 sequence is 16 residues long.

The chain combines TRBV7-9 with TRBJ2-3, with 10 bases that match TRBD2. The CDR3 is 16 residues long. With 4 bases clipped from V and 2 bases from J, the junction kept 6 bases outside the gene matches. Germline CDR1 is SEHNR and CDR2 is FQNEAQ (reference sequence). CDR3 coding DNA: TGTGCCAGCAGCTCAAGGAGCGGGGGGGCCACAGATACGCAGTATTTT. Encoded protein: CASSSRSGGATDTQYF. Full variable domain (missing parts from reference TRBV7-9 and TRBJ2-3): DTGVSQNPRHKITKRGQNVTFRCDPISEHNRLYWYRQTLGQGPEFLTYFQNEAQLEKSRLLSDRFSAERPKGSFSTLEIQRTEQGDSAMYLCASSSRSGGATDTQYFGPGTRLTVL.

The rearrangement links TRBV24-1 to TRBJ2-3; 8 bases align to TRBD2. The CDR3 loop spans 14 amino acids. The germline V gene encodes CDR1 KGHDR and CDR2 SFDVKD. Trimming removed 4 bases from V and 3 bases from J; junction bases left unmatched: 2. The chain's CDR3 is CATSELAETDTQYF. DNA of the CDR3: TGTGCCACCAGTGAACTAGCGGAGACAGATACGCAGTATTTT.

V is TRBV5-1 and J is TRBJ2-7; 8 bases align to TRBD2. Germline CDR1 reads SGHRS; CDR2 reads YFSETQ. The ends lost 9 bases at V and 2 bases at J; junction bases unmatched: 10. This CDR3 is built from 14 residues. CDR3 coding DNA: TGCGCCAACCCACTAGCGGACCCACCCTACGAGCAGTACGTC. Translation gives CANPLADPPYEQYV.

The CDR3 bases are TGTGCCAGCAGCTCGTCGGGACAGGGAGACCGCTATGGCTACACCTTC. This sequence encodes CASSSSGQGDRYGYTF. This chain links TRBV7-2 with TRBJ1-2; 9 nucleotides match TRBD1. The junction had 10 bases not matched to a gene; V was cut back by 4 bases and J by 4 bases. The CDR3 is 16 amino acids. Germline assignment: CDR1 SGHTA and CDR2 FQGNSA.

The gene calls are TRBV7-9 and TRBJ2-7; a possible D gene is TRBD1 (6 bases). The CDR3 is made up of 14 amino acids. CDR1 is SEHNR and CDR2 is FQNEAQ in the germline V gene (reference sequence). Trimming stripped 1 base from V and 3 bases from J, with 10 bases between. CDR3 residues: CASSLGTANYEQYF. CDR3 DNA sequence: TGTGCCAGCAGCTTAGGGACAGCCAACTACGAGCAGTACTTC.

The J gene is TRBJ2-1, the V gene TRBV14; TRBD2 aligns across 7 bases. The CDR3 runs to 16 residues. V shed 4 bases, J shed 2 bases, and the junction held 8 bases outside the gene matches. CDR1 is SGHDN, CDR2 FVKESK, per germline. The CDR3 nucleotides are TGTGCCAGCAGCCCCGCGGGCGGGGGAACCTACAATGAGCAGTTCTTC. The encoded protein is CASSPAGGGTYNEQFF.

This clone showed up many times. This chain joins TRBV15 and TRBJ1-2, with 7 positions matching TRBD1. J was trimmed by 8 bases and V by 3 bases; bases with no gene match: 12. The CDR3 length is 15 residues. Germline values: CDR1 LNHNV, CDR2 YYDKDF (reference sequence). The CDR3 DNA sequence: TGTGCCACCAGCAGTCCCCTGACAGGGTCTAGGGGCTACACCTTC. Translation gives CATSSPLTGSRGYTF.